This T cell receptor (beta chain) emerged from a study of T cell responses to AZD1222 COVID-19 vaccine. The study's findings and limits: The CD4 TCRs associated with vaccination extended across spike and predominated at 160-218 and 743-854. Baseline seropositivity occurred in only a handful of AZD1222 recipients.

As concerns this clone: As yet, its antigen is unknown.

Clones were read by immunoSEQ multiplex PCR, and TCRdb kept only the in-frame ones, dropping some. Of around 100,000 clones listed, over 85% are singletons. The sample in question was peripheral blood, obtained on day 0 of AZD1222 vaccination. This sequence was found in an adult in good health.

The CDR3 protein is CASSPGLGEYEQYF. CDR3 coding DNA: TGCGCCAGCAGCCCGGGACTAGGGGAGTACGAGCAGTACTTC. This chain links TRBV5-1 with TRBJ2-7, with 8 bases identical to TRBD2. This CDR3 region has 14 residues. Germline loops: CDR1 SGHRS, CDR2 YFSETQ. The V segment lost 4 bases and the J segment 4 bases; nucleotides outside the gene matches: 7.